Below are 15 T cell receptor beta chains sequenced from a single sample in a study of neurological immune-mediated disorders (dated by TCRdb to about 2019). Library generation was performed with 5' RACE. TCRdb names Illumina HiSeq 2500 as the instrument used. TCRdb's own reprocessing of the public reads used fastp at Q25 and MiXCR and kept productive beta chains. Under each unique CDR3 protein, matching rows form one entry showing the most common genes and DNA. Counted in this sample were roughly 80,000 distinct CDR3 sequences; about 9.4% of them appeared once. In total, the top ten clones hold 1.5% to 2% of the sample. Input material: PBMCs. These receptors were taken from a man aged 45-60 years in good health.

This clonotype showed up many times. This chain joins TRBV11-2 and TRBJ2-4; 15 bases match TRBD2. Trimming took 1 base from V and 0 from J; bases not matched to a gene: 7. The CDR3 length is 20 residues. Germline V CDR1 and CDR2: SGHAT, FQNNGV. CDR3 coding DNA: TGTGCCAGCAGCTTAGGGGGGACTAGCGGGGGGACTTTAGCCAAAAACATTCAGTACTTC. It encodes CASSLGGTSGGTLAKNIQYF. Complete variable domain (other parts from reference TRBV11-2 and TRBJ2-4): EAGVAQSPRYKIIEKRQSVAFWCNPISGHATLYWYQQILGQGPKLLIQFQNNGVVDDSQLPKDRFSAERLKGVDSTLKIQPAKLEDSAVYLCASSLGGTSGGTLAKNIQYFGAGTRLSVL.

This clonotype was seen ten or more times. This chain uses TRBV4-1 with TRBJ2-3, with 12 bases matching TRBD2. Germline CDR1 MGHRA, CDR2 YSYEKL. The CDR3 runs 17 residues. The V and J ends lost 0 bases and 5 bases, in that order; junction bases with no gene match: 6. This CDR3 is CASSQDTSGGPLDTQYF. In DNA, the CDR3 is TGCGCCAGCAGCCAAGATACTAGCGGGGGGCCCCTAGATACGCAGTATTTT.

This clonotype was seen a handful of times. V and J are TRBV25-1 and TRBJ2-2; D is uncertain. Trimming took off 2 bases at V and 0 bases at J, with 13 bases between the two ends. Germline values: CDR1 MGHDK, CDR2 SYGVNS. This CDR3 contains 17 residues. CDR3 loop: CASSEGSYTANTGELFF. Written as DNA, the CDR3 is TGTGCCAGCAGTGAAGGGTCATACACCGCGAACACCGGGGAGCTGTTTTTT. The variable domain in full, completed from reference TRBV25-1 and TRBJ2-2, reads EADIYQTPRYLVIGTGKKITLECSQTMGHDKMYWYQQDPGMELHLIHYSYGVNSTEKGDLSSESTVSRIRTEHFPLTLESARPSHTSQYLCASSEGSYTANTGELFFGEGSRLTVL.

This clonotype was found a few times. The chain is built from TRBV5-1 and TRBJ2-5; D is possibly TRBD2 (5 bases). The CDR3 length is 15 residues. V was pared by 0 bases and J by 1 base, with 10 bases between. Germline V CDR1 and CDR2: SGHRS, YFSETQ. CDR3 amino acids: CASSLEGAVQETQYF. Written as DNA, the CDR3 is TGCGCCAGCAGCTTGGAGGGAGCGGTCCAAGAGACCCAGTACTTC.

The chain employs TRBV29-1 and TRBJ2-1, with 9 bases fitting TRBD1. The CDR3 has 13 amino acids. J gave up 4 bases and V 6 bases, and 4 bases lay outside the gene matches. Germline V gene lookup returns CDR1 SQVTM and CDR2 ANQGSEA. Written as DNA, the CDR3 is TGCAGCGTCACACAGGGGGCATACAATGAGCAGTTCTTC. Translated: CSVTQGAYNEQFF.

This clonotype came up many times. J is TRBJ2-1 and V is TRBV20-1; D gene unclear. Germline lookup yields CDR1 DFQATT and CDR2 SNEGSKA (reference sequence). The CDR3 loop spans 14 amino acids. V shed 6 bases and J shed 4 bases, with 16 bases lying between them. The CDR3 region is CSAPERRSYNEQFF. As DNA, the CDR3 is TGCAGTGCCCCGGAGAGGCGATCGTACAATGAGCAGTTCTTC.

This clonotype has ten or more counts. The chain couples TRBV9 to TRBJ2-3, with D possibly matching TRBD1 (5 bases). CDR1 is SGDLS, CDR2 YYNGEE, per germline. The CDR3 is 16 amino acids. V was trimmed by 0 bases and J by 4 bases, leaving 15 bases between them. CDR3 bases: TGTGCCAGCAGCGTAGGGAATAGGGGCAGCCCAGATACGCAGTATTTT. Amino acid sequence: CASSVGNRGSPDTQYF.

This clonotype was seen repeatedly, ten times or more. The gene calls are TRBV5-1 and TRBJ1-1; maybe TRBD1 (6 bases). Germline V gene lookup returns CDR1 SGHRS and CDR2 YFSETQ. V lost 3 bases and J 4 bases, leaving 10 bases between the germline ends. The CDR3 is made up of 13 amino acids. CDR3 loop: CASSSKGGTEAFF. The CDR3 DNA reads TGCGCCAGCAGCTCGAAGGGGGGCACTGAAGCTTTCTTT.

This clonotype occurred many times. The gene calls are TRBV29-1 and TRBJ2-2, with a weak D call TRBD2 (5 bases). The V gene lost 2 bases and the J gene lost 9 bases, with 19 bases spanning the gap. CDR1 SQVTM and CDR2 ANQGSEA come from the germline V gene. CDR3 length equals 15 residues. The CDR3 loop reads CSVEKGGSMARELFF. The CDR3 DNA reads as TGCAGCGTTGAAAAGGGCGGGTCTATGGCACGGGAGCTGTTTTTT.

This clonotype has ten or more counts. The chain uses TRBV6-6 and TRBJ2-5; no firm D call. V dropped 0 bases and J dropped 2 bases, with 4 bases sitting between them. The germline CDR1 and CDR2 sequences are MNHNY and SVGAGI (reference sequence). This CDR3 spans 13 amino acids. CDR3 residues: CASSYSGQETQYF. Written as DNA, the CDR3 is TGTGCCAGCAGTTACTCGGGGCAAGAGACCCAGTACTTC.

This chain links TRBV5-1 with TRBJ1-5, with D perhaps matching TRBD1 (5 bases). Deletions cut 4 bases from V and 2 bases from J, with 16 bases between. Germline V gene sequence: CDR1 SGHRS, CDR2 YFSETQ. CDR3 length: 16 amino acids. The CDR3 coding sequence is TGCGCCAGCAGCCCATCTGGGGGGGGTGGCAATCAGCCCCAGCATTTT. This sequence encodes CASSPSGGGGNQPQHF.

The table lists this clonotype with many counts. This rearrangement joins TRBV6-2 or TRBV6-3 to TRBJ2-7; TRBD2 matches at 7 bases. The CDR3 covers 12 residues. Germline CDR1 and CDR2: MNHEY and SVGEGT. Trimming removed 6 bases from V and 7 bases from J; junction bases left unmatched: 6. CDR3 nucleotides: TGTGCCAGCAGCCGCCCGGGGGGTGAGCAGTACTTC. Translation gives CASSRPGGEQYF.

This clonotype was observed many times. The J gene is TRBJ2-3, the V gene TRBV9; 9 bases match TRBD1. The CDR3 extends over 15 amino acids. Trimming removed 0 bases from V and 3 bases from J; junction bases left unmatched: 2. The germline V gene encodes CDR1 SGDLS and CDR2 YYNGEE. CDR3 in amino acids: CASSVEGQGTDTQYF. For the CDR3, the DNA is TGTGCCAGCAGCGTAGAGGGACAGGGTACAGATACGCAGTATTTT.

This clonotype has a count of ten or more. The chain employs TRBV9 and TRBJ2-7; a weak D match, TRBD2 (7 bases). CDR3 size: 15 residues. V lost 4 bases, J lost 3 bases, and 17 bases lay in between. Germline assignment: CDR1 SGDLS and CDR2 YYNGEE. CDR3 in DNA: TGTGCCAGCAGCCCTCCCGGGGGGCGCATCTACGAGCAGTACTTC. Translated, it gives CASSPPGGRIYEQYF. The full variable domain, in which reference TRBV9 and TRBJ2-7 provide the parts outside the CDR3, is DSGVTQTPKHLITATGQRVTLRCSPRSGDLSVYWYQQSLDQGLQFLIQYYNGEERAKGNILERFSAQQFPDLHSELNLSSLELGDSALYFCASSPPGGRIYEQYFGPGTRLTVT.

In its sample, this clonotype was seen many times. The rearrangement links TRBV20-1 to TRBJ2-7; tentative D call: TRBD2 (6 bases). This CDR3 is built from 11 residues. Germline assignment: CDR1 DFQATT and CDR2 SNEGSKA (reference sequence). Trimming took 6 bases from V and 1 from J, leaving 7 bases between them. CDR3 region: CSAAGSYEQYF. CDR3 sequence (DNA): TGCAGTGCCGCGGGGTCCTACGAGCAGTACTTC.